Below are 19 T cell receptor beta chains sequenced from a single sample in a study of blood T cell repertoires in COVID-19. Profiled with immunoSEQ multiplex PCR; TCRdb holds only in-frame clones, not every one. In the table there are 200,000 to 250,000 clones, about nine tenths of which are singletons. Specimen: peripheral blood. The source is a man between 50 and 59 years old with acute or convalescent COVID-19.

The chain combines TRBV3-1 (or the pseudogene TRBV3-2) with TRBJ2-3; 12 bases align to TRBD1. Germline V gives CDR1 LGHDT, CDR2 YNNKEL (reference sequence). Trimming removed 0 bases from V and 8 bases from J; junction bases left unmatched: 9. The CDR3 loop spans 17 amino acids. The CDR3 loop reads CASSQDSGTGGLITQYF. The CDR3 nucleotides are TGTGCCAGCAGCCAAGATAGCGGGACAGGGGGCTTAATTACGCAGTATTTT.

V gene TRBV4-1 combines with J gene TRBJ1-2; 7 bases align to TRBD1. Germline values: CDR1 MGHRA, CDR2 YSYEKL. The CDR3 totals 16 residues. With 2 bases clipped from V and 7 bases from J, the junction kept 13 bases outside the gene matches. Here the CDR3 reads CASSQRRQGLHIGYTF. Written as DNA, the CDR3 is TGCGCCAGCAGCCAACGTCGACAGGGTTTACATATTGGCTACACCTTC.

This chain uses TRBV14 with TRBJ1-4; 9 bases map to TRBD1. V was pared by 4 bases and J by 7 bases, with 10 bases of the junction left unmatched. Germline V CDR1 and CDR2: SGHDN, FVKESK. The CDR3 sequence is 16 residues long. CDR3 DNA sequence: TGTGCCAGCAGCCGCGGGACAGGGTCTTTGGCTGAAAAACTGTTTTTT. The encoded protein is CASSRGTGSLAEKLFF.

This rearrangement joins TRBV7-2 to TRBJ1-1, with a possible D match to TRBD1 (5 bases). Germline V gene data show CDR1 as SGHTA and CDR2 as FQGNSA. The CDR3 extends over 13 amino acids. The chain's CDR3 is CEGRGERNTEAFF. In DNA form, the CDR3 reads TGTGAGGGCCGGGGGGAGCGGAACACTGAAGCTTTCTTT.

In this sample, this clone turned up once. CDR3 in amino acids: CASSQEYRTVDRGGYGYTF. The CDR3 region has the DNA TGCGCCAGCAGCCAAGAATACCGTACCGTGGACAGGGGCGGCTATGGCTACACCTTC. The chain links TRBV4-1 to TRBJ1-2, with 9 positions matching TRBD1. This CDR3 contains 19 residues. V gave up 0 bases and J gave up 4 bases; unmatched junction bases: 15. In germline, CDR1 is MGHRA, CDR2 YSYEKL.

Concerning this clone itself: The sample carries other DNA sequences with the same CDR3. The genes are TRBV19 and TRBJ1-1; 8 nucleotides align to TRBD1. V shed 6 bases, J shed 11 bases, and the junction held 5 bases outside the gene matches. The V gene's germline CDR1 is LNHDA and CDR2 SQIVND (reference sequence). The CDR3 extends over 11 amino acids. CDR3 DNA: TGTGCCAGTAGGACTACAGGGGGGGCTTTCTTT. Encoded protein: CASRTTGGAFF.

V and J are TRBV7-7 and TRBJ2-7; the D gene is possibly TRBD1 (5 bases). This CDR3 region has 14 residues. Trimming pared 1 base from V and 6 bases from J, leaving 13 bases between. Germline V gene sequence: CDR1 SSHAT, CDR2 FNYEAQ (reference sequence). The CDR3 spells CASSLGAGSSEQYF. CDR3 nucleotide sequence: TGTGCCAGCAGCTTAGGGGCAGGGTCTAGCGAGCAGTACTTC.

The genes are TRBV29-1 and TRBJ1-4, with D perhaps TRBD1 (5 bases). V was pared by 4 bases and J by 7 bases, with 13 bases between. Germline V CDR1 and CDR2: SQVTM, ANQGSEA. The CDR3 extends over 13 amino acids. CDR3 loop: CSVAGRDFEKLFF. The DNA for the CDR3 is TGCAGCGTTGCCGGCAGGGACTTTGAAAAACTGTTTTTT.

A single count supports this clone. The chain is built from TRBV29-1 and TRBJ2-3; TRBD1 aligns across 7 bases. From germline, CDR1 is SQVTM and CDR2 ANQGSEA. The V and J ends lost 6 bases and 0 bases, in that order; junction bases with no gene match: 9. The CDR3 loop spans 15 amino acids. The CDR3 DNA follows: TGCAGCGTCTTAAGCAGGGGGATTAGCACAGATACGCAGTATTTT. This gives the protein CSVLSRGISTDTQYF.

The chain carries TRBV19 and TRBJ1-4; 8 bases align to TRBD1. V shed 6 bases, J shed 4 bases, and the junction held 7 bases outside the gene matches. The CDR3 extends over 15 amino acids. Germline V gives CDR1 LNHDA, CDR2 SQIVND (reference sequence). The CDR3, as DNA: TGTGCCAGTAGCCCCATGACAGGGGATAATGAAAAACTGTTTTTT. It encodes CASSPMTGDNEKLFF.

The V and J genes are TRBV2 and TRBJ1-4; 10 nucleotides align to TRBD1. Germline trimming cut 7 bases from V and 6 bases from J; bases unmatched to any gene: 5. CDR3 length: 14 amino acids. Germline assignment: CDR1 SNHLY and CDR2 FYNNEI. The CDR3 DNA is TGTGCCAGCACTGGGGACAGGGGATATGAAAAACTGTTTTTT. Its protein product is CASTGDRGYEKLFF.

This clone was counted between two and nine times. The gene calls are TRBV19 and TRBJ1-6, with TRBD1 matching 11 bases. This CDR3 has 16 residues. Trimming cost V 4 bases and J 6 bases; bases outside gene matches: 5. Germline V lookup: CDR1 LNHDA, CDR2 SQIVND (reference sequence). The CDR3 here is CASSNGQGAGNSPLHF. The CDR3 region has the DNA TGTGCCAGTAGTAATGGACAGGGGGCGGGTAATTCACCCCTCCACTTT.

The chain couples TRBV5-6 to TRBJ1-6, with D unresolved. This CDR3 is 15 amino acids long. The germline V and J ends were trimmed by 5 bases and 10 bases, with 19 bases remaining between them. Germline V CDR1 and CDR2: SGHDT, YYEEEE. CDR3 protein: CASSERRRAGSPLHF. CDR3 coding DNA: TGTGCCAGCAGTGAGAGGCGGCGGGCGGGCTCACCCCTCCACTTT.

The chain has TRBV5-1 and TRBJ2-2; TRBD1 might be the D (6 bases). Germline V CDR1 and CDR2: SGHRS, YFSETQ. V gave up 6 bases and J gave up 2 bases, with 11 bases separating them. CDR3 length: 14 residues. The CDR3 sequence: CASKEQGNTGELFF. DNA for the CDR3: TGCGCCAGCAAAGAACAGGGAAACACCGGGGAGCTGTTTTTT.

The chain links TRBV3-1 (or the pseudogene TRBV3-2) to TRBJ1-5; 9 bases are a match to TRBD1. Per germline, CDR1 LGHDT and CDR2 YNNKEL (reference sequence). The CDR3 runs 15 residues. With V trimmed by 5 bases and J by 6 bases, 8 bases remained unmatched. This CDR3 reads CASSGQGRGVQPQHF. Here the CDR3 DNA reads TGTGCCAGCAGCGGACAGGGGCGAGGAGTTCAGCCCCAGCATTTT.

Remarks on this clone: This same CDR3 is encoded by further DNA sequences in the sample. This chain connects TRBV7-9 to TRBJ1-2, with D unresolved. Germline V gene data show CDR1 as SEHNR and CDR2 as FQNEAQ (reference sequence). The V end was cut by 1 base, the J end by 3 bases, with 6 bases between. There are 13 residues in the CDR3. The CDR3 region has the DNA TGTGCCAGCAGCTTAGGGCTGGACTATGGCTACACCTTC. Its protein is CASSLGLDYGYTF.

This chain joins TRBV11-3 and TRBJ2-1; TRBD2 aligns across 11 bases. The CDR3 has 17 amino acids. V gave up 4 bases and J gave up 5 bases; unmatched junction bases: 10. From germline, CDR1 is SGHNT and CDR2 YENEEA. In DNA form, the CDR3 reads TGTGCCAGCAGCTCGAACCCGCTAGCGGGGGGCGACAATGAGCAGTTCTTC. This codes for CASSSNPLAGGDNEQFF.

With respect to this clone: The sample contains more than one DNA sequence encoding this CDR3. The V call is TRBV6-5, the J call TRBJ2-7; 8 bases are a match to TRBD2. CDR3 size: 15 residues. Per germline, CDR1 MNHEY and CDR2 SVGAGI. V was pared by 2 bases and J by 0 bases, with 3 bases of the junction left unmatched. CDR3 sequence: CASSYGSGGSYEQYF. CDR3 sequence (DNA): TGTGCCAGCAGTTACGGGAGCGGGGGCTCCTACGAGCAGTACTTC.

The chain is built from TRBV10-3 and TRBJ1-1; possibly TRBD1 for D (6 bases). Between the trimmed V and J ends, which lost 2 bases and 1 base, there was a span of 8 bases. The CDR3 runs to 14 residues. Germline values: CDR1 ENHRY, CDR2 SYGVKD. The CDR3 region is CAISEVQGNTEAFF. For the CDR3, the DNA is TGTGCCATCAGTGAGGTACAGGGGAACACTGAAGCTTTCTTT.